These 26 T cell receptor beta chains were sequenced from one sample in a study of cytomegalovirus exposure and HLA in healthy donors. The PCR made use of 60 Vbeta and 13 Jbeta primers. Profiling relied on immunoSEQ multiplex PCR, and the TCRdb table lists in-frame clones only, not all of them. The table lists 150,000 to 200,000 clones, roughly 79% of them singletons. The material sequenced was PBMCs. The receptors here all came from a woman aged 45-65 years in good health and CMV-seropositive.

The V and J genes are TRBV6-6 and TRBJ1-2; D perhaps matches TRBD1 (6 bases). The CDR3 sequence is 13 residues long. V was trimmed by 5 bases and J by 4 bases, leaving 11 bases between them. The germline V gene encodes CDR1 MNHNY and CDR2 SVGAGI (reference sequence). Here the CDR3 reads CASSRTDVYGYTF. The DNA for the CDR3 is TGTGCCAGCAGTCGGACAGACGTCTATGGCTACACCTTC.

The V call is TRBV2, the J call TRBJ1-5; D is unresolved. This CDR3 is 15 amino acids long. Germline V gene sequence: CDR1 SNHLY, CDR2 FYNNEI. Trimming removed 3 bases at V and 0 bases at J, with 9 bases between. In DNA form, the CDR3 reads TGTGCCAGCAGTGAGCGGCCACATAGCAATCAGCCCCAGCATTTT. It translates to CASSERPHSNQPQHF.

The chain uses TRBV27 and TRBJ1-2; 10 bases line up with TRBD1. Trimming at V came to 4 bases and at J to 4 bases, leaving 6 bases not matched to a gene. The germline V gene has CDR1 MNHEY and CDR2 SMNVEV (reference sequence). This CDR3 contains 15 residues. CDR3: CASSSGQGTAYGYTF. The CDR3 nucleotides are TGTGCCAGCAGTTCGGGACAGGGGACGGCCTATGGCTACACCTTC.

A word on this clone: Sequence at one end of the junction differs from germline and may be a read error. The chain carries TRBV4-1 and TRBJ2-4; 11 bases are shared with TRBD2. Germline-derived CDR1 and CDR2 are MGHRA and YSYEKL. The CDR3 spans 16 residues. The CDR3 DNA is TGCGCCAGCAGCCAAGAGGGGCTAGCGGGGGGAAACAGTCAGTACTTC. Translating gives CASSQEGLAGGNSQYF.

The V and J genes are TRBV29-1 and TRBJ2-1; D is possibly TRBD1 (7 bases). The V gene's germline CDR1 is SQVTM and CDR2 ANQGSEA. Trimming pared 5 bases from V and 10 bases from J, leaving 21 bases between. The CDR3 covers 14 residues. CDR3 loop: CSVRPGGRPREQFF. The CDR3 region has the DNA TGCAGCGTTAGACCAGGGGGGAGGCCTCGGGAGCAGTTCTTC.

This clone was seen a few times. This chain links TRBV30 with TRBJ2-5; 7 bases match TRBD2. Losses at the gene ends were 5 bases for V and 1 base for J; bases not matched to a gene: 16. The CDR3 is 17 amino acids. The germline gives CDR1 GTSNPN, CDR2 SVGIG (reference sequence). DNA of the CDR3: TGTGCCTGGGAGGGCGGGAGCCGGTCTCATTTCCAAGAGACCCAGTACTTC. This codes for CAWEGGSRSHFQETQYF.

The rearrangement links TRBV5-1 to TRBJ2-7; D uncertain. The V end lost 2 bases, the J end lost 0 bases, and 6 bases lay between the germline ends. The germline gives CDR1 SGHRS, CDR2 YFSETQ. The CDR3 runs to 13 residues. CDR3 loop: CASSFHSSYEQYF. In nucleotides, the CDR3 is TGCGCCAGCAGCTTTCACAGCTCCTACGAGCAGTACTTC.

The chain's CDR3 is CASTVTGRPTEAFF. The CDR3 coding sequence is TGTGCCAGCACCGTGACAGGGAGGCCCACTGAAGCTTTCTTT. This sequence joins TRBV28 and TRBJ1-1, with 7 nucleotides matching TRBD1. Germline lookup yields CDR1 MDHEN and CDR2 SYDVKM. CDR3 length: 14 residues. The V gene end was trimmed by 7 bases and the J gene end by 4 bases; junction bases not matched to a gene: 9. The full variable domain, completed using reference TRBV28 and TRBJ1-1, is DVKVTQSSRYLVKRTGEKVFLECVQDMDHENMFWYRQDPGLGLRLIYFSYDVKMKEKGDIPEGYSVSREKKERFSLILESASTNQTSMYLCASTVTGRPTEAFFGQGTRLTVV.

The chain combines TRBV18 with TRBJ1-2; 7 bases are shared with TRBD1. Trimming at V came to 3 bases and at J to 2 bases, leaving 12 bases not matched to a gene. The CDR3 extends over 17 amino acids. Germline CDR1 and CDR2: KGHSH and LQKENI. CDR3 protein: CASSPGTDSSINYGYTF. DNA for the CDR3: TGTGCCAGCTCACCGGGGACAGATAGCTCAATAAACTATGGCTACACCTTC.

This clone came up once. This chain joins TRBV5-1 and TRBJ2-3; 8 nucleotides align to TRBD2. Germline V gene lookup returns CDR1 SGHRS and CDR2 YFSETQ. V was pared by 0 bases and J by 4 bases, with 16 bases of the junction left unmatched. The CDR3 sequence is 19 residues long. The CDR3 DNA is TGCGCCAGCAGCTTGGGAGTAGCGGGGACCCTGCTCCAGCCAGATACGCAGTATTTT. Translating gives CASSLGVAGTLLQPDTQYF. The complete variable domain, with remaining parts taken from reference TRBV5-1 and TRBJ2-3, reads KAGVTQTPRYLIKTRGQQVTLSCSPISGHRSVSWYQQTPGQGLQFLFEYFSETQRNKGNFPGRFSGRQFSNSRSEMNVSTLELGDSALYLCASSLGVAGTLLQPDTQYFGPGTRLTVL.

This clone has a handful of counts. The chain couples TRBV5-4 to TRBJ1-2; tentative D call: TRBD1 (6 bases). Germline CDR1 SGHNT, CDR2 YYREEE (reference sequence). Between the trimmed V and J ends, which lost 3 bases and 7 bases, there was a span of 13 bases. This CDR3 has 13 amino acids. In nucleotides, the CDR3 is TGTGCCAGCAGCTACCCAGGGGTGGGTGGCTACACCTTC. This codes for CASSYPGVGGYTF.

V and J are TRBV19 and TRBJ2-3, with D possibly matching TRBD2 (6 bases). CDR1 is LNHDA and CDR2 is SQIVND in the germline V gene (reference sequence). This CDR3 contains 16 residues. With 3 bases removed from V and 0 bases from J, the gap between germline ends came to 13 bases. The CDR3 coding sequence is TGTGCCAGTAGTATTTCGGGGACTTCTAGCACAGATACGCAGTATTTT. Translation gives CASSISGTSSTDTQYF.

This rearrangement joins TRBV5-1 to TRBJ2-5; D might be TRBD2 (5 bases). The J call may not be correct, given that the DNA end is closer to TRBJ2-7. CDR3 length: 14 amino acids. Germline V gene data show CDR1 as SGHRS and CDR2 as YFSETQ. CDR3 DNA sequence: TGCGCCAGCAGCTTGATAGGGAGCTCCTACGAGCAGTACTTC. Its protein product is CASSLIGSSYEQYF.

The CDR3 loop reads CASSAAGTPAYNEQFF. The CDR3 DNA sequence: TGCGCCAGCAGCGCGGCCGGGACTCCAGCCTACAATGAGCAGTTCTTC. This chain links TRBV5-1 with TRBJ2-1; TRBD2 is a possible D gene (6 bases). The CDR3 is made up of 16 amino acids. CDR1 is SGHRS and CDR2 is YFSETQ in the germline V gene. Trimming removed 4 bases at V and 2 bases at J, with 16 bases between.

The rearrangement uses TRBV28 and TRBJ1-1, with 8 bases lining up with TRBD1. The V gene's germline CDR1 is MDHEN and CDR2 SYDVKM. The CDR3 is 15 amino acids. Losses at the gene ends were 6 bases for V and 4 bases for J; bases not matched to a gene: 10. The CDR3, as DNA: TGTGCCAGCAGGAAAGACAGGGGACTTGGCACTGAAGCTTTCTTT. Residues: CASRKDRGLGTEAFF.

V usage is TRBV11-3 and J usage is TRBJ1-2; D gene unclear. Per germline, CDR1 SGHNT and CDR2 YENEEA. The CDR3 runs 13 residues. V lost 5 bases and J lost 6, with 13 bases in between. CDR3 protein: CASSPFGEDGYTF. CDR3 DNA: TGTGCCAGCAGCCCCTTCGGGGAGGATGGCTACACCTTC.

This clone occurred once. The chain recombines TRBV19 with TRBJ1-1; D perhaps matches TRBD1 (6 bases). V shed 1 base and J shed 0 bases, with 12 bases lying between them. This CDR3 has 16 residues. Germline-derived CDR1 and CDR2 are LNHDA and SQIVND (reference sequence). CDR3 in DNA: TGTGCCAGTAGTATAGGGCTGGGGGCGATGAACACTGAAGCTTTCTTT. This translates into CASSIGLGAMNTEAFF.

Written as DNA, the CDR3 is TGCAGCTTCCGGCACAGGGTCGACGAGACCCAGTACTTC. Amino acids: CSFRHRVDETQYF. J is TRBJ2-5 and V is TRBV29-1, with D possibly being TRBD1 (6 bases). CDR3 size: 13 residues. The germline CDR1 and CDR2 sequences are SQVTM and ANQGSEA. V lost 8 bases, J lost 5 bases, and 18 bases lay in between.

CDR3 sequence reads: CASSITGGYYEQYF. The CDR3, as DNA: TGTGCCAGTAGTATAACTGGGGGGTACTACGAGCAGTACTTC. The rearrangement links TRBV19 to TRBJ2-7; TRBD2 might be the D (6 bases). The CDR3 covers 14 residues. Germline V gene data show CDR1 as LNHDA and CDR2 as SQIVND (reference sequence). Trimming left V 2 bases short and J 3 bases short, with 11 bases between.

This sequence joins TRBV5-4 and TRBJ2-5; no clear D. Looked up from germline, CDR1 is SGHNT and CDR2 is YYREEE (reference sequence). The CDR3 runs to 14 residues. V shed 0 bases and J shed 1 base, with 7 bases lying between them. The CDR3 is CASSLEQLQETQYF. The CDR3 DNA reads TGTGCCAGCAGCTTGGAACAGCTCCAAGAGACCCAGTACTTC.

A few counts support this clone. The chain recombines TRBV2 with TRBJ2-5; tentative D call: TRBD2 (7 bases). The V gene lost 4 bases and the J gene lost 1 base, with 10 bases spanning the gap. The CDR3 has 14 amino acids. Germline CDR1 is SNHLY and CDR2 is FYNNEI. The CDR3 sequence: CASSVGGAQETQYF. The CDR3 coding sequence is TGTGCCAGCAGTGTTGGGGGGGCCCAAGAGACCCAGTACTTC.

Here the CDR3 DNA reads TGCGCCAGCAGCCCATCTAGCGGGATGGCAGATACGCAGTATTTT. Its protein product is CASSPSSGMADTQYF. The rearrangement joins TRBV4-3 to TRBJ2-3, with 9 bases matching TRBD2. The ends lost 4 bases at V and 4 bases at J; junction bases unmatched: 6. The germline V gene encodes CDR1 LGHNA and CDR2 YSLEER. The CDR3 consists of 15 residues.

The chain links TRBV2 to TRBJ2-3; TRBD1 might be the D (6 bases). V was clipped by 5 bases and J by 4 bases, with 10 bases between them. CDR1 is SNHLY, CDR2 FYNNEI, per germline. The CDR3 loop spans 13 amino acids. CDR3 DNA sequence: TGTGCCAGCAGTCCCCAGGGGTCAGATACGCAGTATTTT. It codes for CASSPQGSDTQYF.

This clone was recorded at least ten times. Other DNA sequences in the same sample also yield this CDR3. This chain uses TRBV7-2 with TRBJ1-5; perhaps TRBD1 as D (6 bases). The CDR3 has 15 residues. In germline, CDR1 is SGHTA, CDR2 FQGNSA. V lost 6 bases and J 0 bases, leaving 12 bases between the germline ends. CDR3 nucleotides: TGTGCCAGCAGTCTGGACAGTGTTAGCAATCAGCCCCAGCATTTT. It translates to CASSLDSVSNQPQHF.

The chain links TRBV7-9 to TRBJ2-3; D remains ambiguous. This CDR3 comprises 13 residues. The germline CDR1 and CDR2 sequences are SEHNR and FQNEAQ (reference sequence). V lost 3 bases, J lost 0 bases, and 4 bases lay in between. The CDR3 bases are TGTGCCAGCAGCTTCGGGAGCACAGATACGCAGTATTTT. Its translation is CASSFGSTDTQYF.

This clone was observed a handful of times. V and J are TRBV9 and TRBJ2-5; TRBD1 matches at 7 bases. V lost 0 bases to trimming and J lost 1 base; unmatched junction nucleotides: 0. Looked up from germline, CDR1 is SGDLS and CDR2 is YYNGEE. The CDR3 sequence is 14 residues long. This chain's CDR3 is CASSVGTGQETQYF. The DNA for the CDR3 is TGTGCCAGCAGCGTAGGGACAGGCCAAGAGACCCAGTACTTC.